This record looks at one TCR beta chain sequence and its context. The antigen remains undetermined. The treatment: oral pan-JAK inhibitor, 5-10 mg twice daily. Extracted RNA was reverse transcribed into cDNA, the sequencing template. Clones were read by immunoSEQ multiplex PCR, and TCRdb kept only the in-frame ones, dropping some. This repertoire shows about 210,000 clones, about 64% found once; its top ten account for about 4.2%. The sample is drawn from a study of CD8+ T cells in alopecia areata. Across the whole study: Each of the treated patients was given oral tofacitinib, 5 to 10 mg twice daily, for moderate-to-severe alopecia areata. The study gave tofacitinib for 6 to 18 months, then 6 months off drug. Study-wide results and limits: Amid tofacitinib therapy, many expanded lesional clones stayed present in scalp and blood. Among the top 100, expanded CD8+ clones were significantly decreased by tofacitinib, as was scalp clonality.

V was clipped by 5 bases and J by 2 bases, with 9 bases between them. The V gene's germline CDR1 is SGHAT and CDR2 FQNNGV. The CDR3 length is 13 residues. The origin of this receptor is a human donor with alopecia areata. The chain employs TRBV11-2 and TRBJ1-1; a possible D gene is TRBD1 (6 bases). The material sequenced was CD4+ T cells sorted from blood, taken at week 4, from a patient treated with tofacitinib. The chain's CDR3 is CASSIQGNTEAFF. DNA for the CDR3: TGTGCCAGCAGCATACAGGGTAACACTGAAGCTTTCTTT.